What follows describes a single TCR beta chain. Per germline, CDR1 LGHNT and CDR2 FRNRAP. V was trimmed by 1 base and J by 4 bases, leaving 11 bases between them. The CDR3 has 16 residues. All of the isolated RNA was reverse transcribed, so expressed TCRB transcripts were sequenced. Assay used: immunoSEQ multiplex PCR; TCRdb lists only in-frame clones, some missing. The sample has 450,000 to 550,000 clones, over 25% seen once. The entry originates in a study of beta chain features in type 1 diabetes. The V call is TRBV12-5, the J call TRBJ2-6; D unclear. The sequence derives from a man between 18 and 35 years old in good health. Sequences were obtained from naive CD4+ T cells from blood. The CDR3, as DNA: TGTGCTAGTGGTTTGGGATCCGAAGCAGGGGCCAACGTCCTGACTTTC. Translating gives CASGLGSEAGANVLTF.